A selection of T cell receptor beta chains follows, all from one sample in a study of beta chain features in type 1 diabetes. The data were produced by immunoSEQ multiplex PCR, yet TCRdb's version contains in-frame clones alone and is incomplete. The sample yields 250,000 to 300,000 clones, roughly an eighth seen once. The sample taken for sequencing was naive CD4+ T cells from blood. The receptors shown here come from a man younger than 45 with type 1 diabetes. The CDR3 runs from the conserved cysteine through the conserved F or W. D genes are given only for firm matches. A row's size may be missing; if present it is once, few, many or a size class.

>TRBJ2-2|TRBV4-3|TRBD2|-
TGCGCCAGCAGCAGGCGACTAGCGGGAGATGAAGCCGGGGAGCTGTTTTTT
CASSRRLAGDEAGELFF
>TRBJ2-5|TRBV9|TRBD2|-
TGTGCCAGCAGCGTTACTCCTAGCGGGAGACGCCAAGAGACCCAGTACTTC
CASSVTPSGRRQETQYF
>TRBJ2-3|TRBV11-3|-|-
TGTGCCAGCAGCTTGAGGGGCACAGATACGCAGTATTTT
CASSLRGTDTQYF
>TRBJ1-5|TRBV28|-|few
TGTGCCAGCAGTTTCCGAGGGCCCCAGCATTTT
CASSFRGPQHF
>TRBJ2-5|TRBV23-1|-|few
TGCGCCACCGAGGGGACAAACCAAGAGACCCAGTACTTC
CATEGTNQETQYF
>TRBJ2-5|TRBV28|-|-
TGTGCCAGCAGTTCTAACAGGCAAGAGACCCAGTACTTC
CASSSNRQETQYF
>TRBJ2-1|TRBV7-3|-|-
TGTGCCAGCAGCTTAACAGGGGGCTCCTACAATGAGCAGTTCTTC
CASSLTGGSYNEQFF
>TRBJ2-3|TRBV11-2|-|-
TGTGCCAGCAGCCCGCCTATTCTTAATACGCAGTATTTT
CASSPPILNTQYF
>TRBJ2-7|TRBV15|-|-
TGTGCCACCAGCAGAGCGGAGGATAAATACGAGCAGTACTTC
CATSRAEDKYEQYF
>TRBJ2-3|TRBV5-4|TRBD1|-
TGTGCCAGCCGGGACAGGGGTAGCACAGATACGCAGTATTTT
CASRDRGSTDTQYF
>TRBJ2-2|TRBV11-2|-|few
TGTGCCAGCAGCTTAGATCCTGTAGTTGCCGGGGAGCTGTTTTTT
CASSLDPVVAGELFF
>TRBJ2-1|TRBV5-1|-|-
TGCGCCAGCAGCTTGGATGCGAGGAACTACAATGAGCAGTTCTTC
CASSLDARNYNEQFF
>TRBJ1-4|TRBV28|-|once
TGTGCCAGCAGTTCAAGCGGCCCGATTGCTAATGAAAAACTGTTTTTT
CASSSSGPIANEKLFF
>TRBJ2-1|TRBV19|-|-
TGTGCCAGTAGTTACGTCCAGGGGAATGAGCAGTTCTTC
CASSYVQGNEQFF
>TRBJ2-1|TRBV6-1|TRBD2|-
TGTGCCAGCAGTGGGGGGACTAGCGGGGACAATGAGCAGTTCTTC
CASSGGTSGDNEQFF
>TRBJ2-7|TRBV4-1|-|-
TGCGCCAGCAGCCTCGGGACAAGCTACGAGCAGTACTTC
CASSLGTSYEQYF
>TRBJ1-1|TRBV4-3|-|few
TGCGCCAGCAGCCAAGCCCCTCCTAAGACTGAAGCTTTCTTT
CASSQAPPKTEAFF
>TRBJ2-7|TRBV7-2|TRBD1|few
TGTGCCAGCAGCCTCCGCCGGGACAGGGTTTACGAGCAGTACTTC
CASSLRRDRVYEQYF
>TRBJ2-5|TRBV5-1|-|-
TGCGCCAGCAGCTTGTATTCCCCCTCCGTAGAGTACTTC
CASSLYSPSVEYF
>TRBJ2-7|TRBV4-3|-|few
TGCGCCAGCAGCCAGCTCGTATCGGGAGACCTTGAGCAGTACTTC
CASSQLVSGDLEQYF
>TRBJ2-3|TRBV28|-|few
TGTGCCAGCAGTTCCCAAATGACTCCGCGTACGCAGTATTTT
CASSSQMTPRTQYF
>TRBJ2-1|TRBV7-9|-|few
TGTGCCAGCAGCCTGGGGAGTGGTTCCTACAATGAGCAGTTCTTC
CASSLGSGSYNEQFF
>TRBJ2-5|TRBV7-9|TRBD2|-
TGTGCCAGCAGCTTGGGACTAGCGGGAGGGACAGAGACCCAGTACTTC
CASSLGLAGGTETQYF
>TRBJ2-5|TRBV27|-|-
TGTGCCAGCAGAGGTGGTGGGCCGGACCAAGAGACCCAGTACTTC
CASRGGGPDQETQYF
>TRBJ2-7|TRBV4-3|TRBD2|-
TGCGCCAGCAGCCAAGAGACTAGCGGGAGTTACGAGCAGTACTTC
CASSQETSGSYEQYF
>TRBJ2-7|TRBV7-9|-|-
TGTGCCAGCAGCTTAGGAGAGGCGGACTCCTACGAGCAGTACTTC
CASSLGEADSYEQYF
>TRBJ2-1|TRBV19|TRBD2|-
TGTGCCAGTAGACGGGGGGGAGGCCCCAATGAGCAGTTCTTC
CASRRGGGPNEQFF
>TRBJ2-1|TRBV11-1|-|-
TGTGCCAGCAGCTTAGGCCGGGACTGGGGATACAATGAGCAGTTCTTC
CASSLGRDWGYNEQFF
>TRBJ2-1|TRBV6-5|TRBD2|few
TGTGCCAGCAGCCCAGGGACTAGCGGGCTCAATGAGCAGTTCTTC
CASSPGTSGLNEQFF
>TRBJ2-1|TRBV6-6|-|-
TGTGCCAGCAGATCCCGGGAGAATGAGCAGTTCTTC
CASRSRENEQFF
>TRBJ1-1|TRBV29-1|-|-
TGCAGCGTTGGAAAACAGCTGAACACTGAAGCTTTCTTT
CSVGKQLNTEAFF
>TRBJ2-7|TRBV7-9|-|few
TGTGCCAGCAGCTTAATGTCGGGAGTAGCCTACGAGCAGTACTTC
CASSLMSGVAYEQYF
>TRBJ2-5|TRBV4-2|TRBD2|few
TGTGCCAGCAGCCAAGACGCACTAGCGGGAGGGCGCGAGACCCAGTACTTC
CASSQDALAGGRETQYF
>TRBJ1-5|TRBV7-9|-|-
TGTGCCAGCAGCTTAGAGAGTAGCAATCAGCCCCAGCATTTT
CASSLESSNQPQHF
>TRBJ2-2|TRBV7-9|-|-
TGTGCCAGCAGCTTAGTGAGGGCTTCGAACACCGGGGAGCTGTTTTTT
CASSLVRASNTGELFF